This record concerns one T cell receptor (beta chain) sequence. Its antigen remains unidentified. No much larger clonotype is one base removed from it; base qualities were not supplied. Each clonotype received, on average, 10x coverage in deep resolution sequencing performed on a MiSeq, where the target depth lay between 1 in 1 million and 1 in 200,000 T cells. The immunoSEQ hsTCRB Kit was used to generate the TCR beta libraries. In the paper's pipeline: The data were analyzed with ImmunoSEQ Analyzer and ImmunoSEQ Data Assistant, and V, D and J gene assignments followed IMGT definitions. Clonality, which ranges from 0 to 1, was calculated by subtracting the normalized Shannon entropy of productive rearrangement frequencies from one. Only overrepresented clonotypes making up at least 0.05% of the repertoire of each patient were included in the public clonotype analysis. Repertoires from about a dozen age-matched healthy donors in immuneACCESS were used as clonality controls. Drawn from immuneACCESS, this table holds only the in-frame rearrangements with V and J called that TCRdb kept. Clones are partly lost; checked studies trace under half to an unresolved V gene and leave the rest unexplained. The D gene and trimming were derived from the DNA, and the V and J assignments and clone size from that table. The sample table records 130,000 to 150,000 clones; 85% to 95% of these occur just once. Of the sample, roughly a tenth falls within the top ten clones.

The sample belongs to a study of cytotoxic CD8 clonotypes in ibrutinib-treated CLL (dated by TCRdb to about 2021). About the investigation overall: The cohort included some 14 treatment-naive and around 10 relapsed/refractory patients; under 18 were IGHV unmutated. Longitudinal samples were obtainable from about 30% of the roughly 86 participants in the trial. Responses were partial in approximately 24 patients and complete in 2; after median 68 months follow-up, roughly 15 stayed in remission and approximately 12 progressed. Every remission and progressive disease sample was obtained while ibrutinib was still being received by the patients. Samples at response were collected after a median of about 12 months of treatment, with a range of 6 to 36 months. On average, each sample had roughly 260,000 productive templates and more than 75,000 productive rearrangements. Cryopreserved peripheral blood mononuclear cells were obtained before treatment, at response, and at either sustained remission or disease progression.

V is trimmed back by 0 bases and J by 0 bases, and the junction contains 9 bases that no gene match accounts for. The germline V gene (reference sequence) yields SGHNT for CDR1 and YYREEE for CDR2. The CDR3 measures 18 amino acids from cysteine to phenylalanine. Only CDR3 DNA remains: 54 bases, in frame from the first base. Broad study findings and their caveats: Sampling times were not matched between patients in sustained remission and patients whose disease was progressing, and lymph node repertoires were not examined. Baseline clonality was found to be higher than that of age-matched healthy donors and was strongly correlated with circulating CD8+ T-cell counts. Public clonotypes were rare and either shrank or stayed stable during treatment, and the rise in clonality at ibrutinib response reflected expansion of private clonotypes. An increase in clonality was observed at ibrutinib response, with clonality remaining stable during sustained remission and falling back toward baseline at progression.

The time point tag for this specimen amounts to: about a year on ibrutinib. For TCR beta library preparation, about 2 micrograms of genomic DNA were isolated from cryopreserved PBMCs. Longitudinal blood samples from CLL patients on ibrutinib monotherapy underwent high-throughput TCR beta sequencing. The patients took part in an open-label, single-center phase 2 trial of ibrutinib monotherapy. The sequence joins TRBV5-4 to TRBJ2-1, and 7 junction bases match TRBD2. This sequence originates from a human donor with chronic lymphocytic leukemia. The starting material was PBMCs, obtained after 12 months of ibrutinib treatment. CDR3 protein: CASSLAPSGMSSYNEQFF. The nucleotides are TGTGCCAGCAGCTTGGCCCCCAGCGGGATGAGCTCCTACAATGAGCAGTTCTTC.